Listed here are 24 T cell receptor beta chains from one sample, sequenced in a study of patients and donors after allogeneic stem cell transplantation. TCRdb re-derived calls from the RT-PCR reads in MiXCR, one entry per CDR3 protein. Of some 200,000 distinct CDR3 sequences detected, 35% to 50% appear once; the ten largest clones hold around 35%. The sequenced sample was blood, either unsorted or a sorted T cell fraction (not recorded which). The receptor set was obtained from a human donor who was either an allogeneic HSCT recipient or a stem cell or donor lymphocyte infusion donor (not recorded which). It is not recorded whose cells these are; they may come from a transplant donor.

This clonotype has only a few counts. The gene calls are TRBV5-1 and TRBJ1-4, with D perhaps TRBD1 (5 bases). This CDR3 spans 17 amino acids. With 1 base removed from V and 3 bases from J, the gap between germline ends came to 16 bases. Germline V CDR1 and CDR2: SGHRS, YFSETQ. The DNA of the CDR3 is TGCGCCAGCAGCTTGACGGGGCTTATGCAGTCTAATGAAAAACTGTTTTTT. Translating gives CASSLTGLMQSNEKLFF.

The chain links TRBV6-5 to TRBJ1-2; maybe TRBD1 (6 bases). V was cut by 7 bases and J by 8 bases, with 17 bases left in between. Germline assignment: CDR1 MNHEY and CDR2 SVGAGI. This CDR3 is built from 13 residues. CDR3 DNA: TGTGCCAGCACTCGTACCGCAGGGGACGGCTACACCTTC. It specifies CASTRTAGDGYTF.

This CDR3 reads CASMAFSSYNSPLHF. The CDR3 DNA reads TGTGCCAGCATGGCTTTTAGCTCCTATAATTCACCCCTCCACTTT. The gene calls are TRBV27 and TRBJ1-6; D gene unclear. Between the trimmed V and J ends, which lost 7 bases and 0 bases, there was a span of 10 bases. This CDR3 contains 15 residues. Germline lookup yields CDR1 MNHEY and CDR2 SMNVEV (reference sequence).

The chain is built from TRBV4-1 and TRBJ2-7; D is ambiguous. CDR3 length: 15 amino acids. CDR1 is MGHRA, CDR2 YSYEKL, per germline. The V gene lost 1 base and the J gene lost 0 bases, with 10 bases spanning the gap. Here the CDR3 reads CASSQGLTTSYEQYF. The CDR3 DNA reads as TGCGCCAGCAGCCAAGGGCTGACAACCTCCTACGAGCAGTACTTC.

The chain links TRBV4-2 to TRBJ2-2; no definite D call. Between the trimmed V and J ends, which lost 1 base and 0 bases, there was a span of 9 bases. CDR1 and CDR2 from the germline V gene are LGHNA and YNFKEQ. This CDR3 has 16 residues. In DNA, the CDR3 is TGTGCCAGCAGCCAAGGAGGTATCGCGAACACCGGGGAGCTGTTTTTT. It is translated as CASSQGGIANTGELFF.

V is TRBV7-2 and J is TRBJ2-1, with 8 bases fitting TRBD2. CDR3 length equals 19 residues. CDR1 is SGHTA, CDR2 FQGNSA, per germline. V lost 1 base, J lost 4 bases, and 15 bases stayed unmatched. The CDR3 protein is CASSLVSGGTSGKYNEQFF. CDR3 DNA: TGTGCCAGCAGCTTAGTCTCTGGTGGCACTAGCGGAAAATACAATGAGCAGTTCTTC.

This clonotype was detected only a few times. The rearrangement joins TRBV4-3 to TRBJ2-7; 9 nucleotides agree with TRBD2. The CDR3 extends over 14 amino acids. Germline assignment: CDR1 LGHNA and CDR2 YSLEER. J was trimmed by 7 bases and V by 1 base; bases with no gene match: 5. CDR3 bases: TGCGCCAGCAGCCAAGCTGCCCTAGCGGGAGAGCAGTACTTC. Translation gives CASSQAALAGEQYF.

The genes are TRBV7-9 and TRBJ1-2; 12 bases fit TRBD1. Germline V gene data show CDR1 as SEHNR and CDR2 as FQNEAQ (reference sequence). The junction had 12 bases not matched to a gene; V was cut back by 0 bases and J by 7 bases. The CDR3 sequence is 18 residues long. CDR3 coding DNA: TGTGCCAGCAGCTTAGCCGGGACAGGGGGCGCGAGGGGTGGTGGCTACACCTTC. Its protein product is CASSLAGTGGARGGGYTF.

The table lists this clonotype with a count of one. The V call is TRBV5-1, the J call TRBJ2-3; 8 bases fit TRBD2. The V and J ends lost 2 bases and 0 bases, in that order; junction bases with no gene match: 5. The CDR3 loop spans 16 amino acids. Germline CDR1 SGHRS, CDR2 YFSETQ. As DNA, the CDR3 is TGCGCCAGCAGCTTATTAACTAGCGGTAGCACAGATACGCAGTATTTT. Translated: CASSLLTSGSTDTQYF.

This clonotype was recorded a few times. The V call is TRBV12-3 or TRBV12-4, the J call TRBJ2-7; 12 bases map to TRBD2. J was trimmed by 2 bases and V by 5 bases; bases with no gene match: 4. This CDR3 spans 15 amino acids. This CDR3 is CASSQGLAGAYEQYF. The CDR3 nucleotides read TGTGCCAGCAGTCAGGGACTAGCGGGTGCCTACGAGCAGTACTTC.

This clonotype has just a few counts. The chain employs TRBV20-1 and TRBJ1-2; D not resolved. V shed 5 bases and J shed 4 bases, with 5 bases lying between them. The CDR3 covers 10 residues. CDR1 and CDR2 (germline): DFQATT, SNEGSKA (reference sequence). CDR3 nucleotides: TGCAGTGCTGCAACCTATGGCTACACCTTC. This codes for CSAATYGYTF.

This clonotype has more than one count but fewer than ten. V gene TRBV5-1 combines with J gene TRBJ1-4; D remains ambiguous. Trimming took off 4 bases at V and 8 bases at J, with 18 bases between the two ends. Germline V gene data show CDR1 as SGHRS and CDR2 as YFSETQ. The CDR3 has 15 residues. CDR3 amino acids: CASSHQNTQREKLFF. The CDR3 DNA reads as TGCGCCAGCAGCCACCAGAATACGCAAAGGGAAAAACTGTTTTTT. Using reference TRBV5-1 and TRBJ1-4 for the parts outside the CDR3, the full variable domain is KAGVTQTPRYLIKTRGQQVTLSCSPISGHRSVSWYQQTPGQGLQFLFEYFSETQRNKGNFPGRFSGRQFSNSRSEMNVSTLELGDSALYLCASSHQNTQREKLFFGSGTQLSVL.

This rearrangement joins TRBV25-1 to TRBJ1-1; D remains ambiguous. CDR1 and CDR2 (germline): MGHDK, SYGVNS. Trimming cost V 6 bases and J 3 bases, with 5 bases left between them. The CDR3 runs to 11 residues. The CDR3, as DNA: TGTGCCAGCAGGTTATACACTGAAGCTTTCTTT. Amino acid sequence: CASRLYTEAFF. Supplemented by reference TRBV25-1 and TRBJ1-1, the full variable domain reads EADIYQTPRYLVIGTGKKITLECSQTMGHDKMYWYQQDPGMELHLIHYSYGVNSTEKGDLSSESTVSRIRTEHFPLTLESARPSHTSQYLCASRLYTEAFFGQGTRLTVV.

The chain has TRBV15 and TRBJ1-1; D is uncertain. This CDR3 comprises 13 residues. CDR1 is LNHNV, CDR2 YYDKDF, per germline (reference sequence). V was cut by 5 bases and J by 1 base, with 8 bases left in between. This chain's CDR3 is CATSARSNTEAFF. For the CDR3, the DNA is TGTGCCACCAGCGCCCGATCGAACACTGAAGCTTTCTTT.

The V gene is TRBV29-1, the J gene TRBJ2-7; 9 bases map to TRBD2. The CDR3 totals 13 residues. After removal of 7 bases from V and 4 bases from J, the junction contained 8 bases not matched to a gene. From germline, CDR1 is SQVTM and CDR2 ANQGSEA. The DNA for the CDR3 is TGCAGCGCTGCGACCCTAGCGGGGTACGAGCAGTACTTC. Its protein is CSAATLAGYEQYF.

CDR3 amino acids: CASSEGRRVNTEAFF. The CDR3, as DNA: TGTGCCAGCAGTGAAGGGAGGCGTGTTAACACTGAAGCTTTCTTT. The chain recombines TRBV2 with TRBJ1-1; no definite D call. This CDR3 region has 15 residues. Trimming removed 1 base at V and 2 bases at J, with 11 bases between. Germline-derived CDR1 and CDR2 are SNHLY and FYNNEI.

In its sample, this clonotype was seen once. The chain carries TRBV9 and TRBJ1-2; perhaps TRBD1 as D (6 bases). The CDR3 is 14 residues long. V lost 4 bases to trimming and J lost 6 bases, with 16 bases between them. Germline loops: CDR1 SGDLS, CDR2 YYNGEE. This CDR3 is CASSSLGQHDGYTF. Written as DNA, the CDR3 is TGTGCCAGCAGCTCCCTTGGACAGCATGATGGCTACACCTTC.

This clonotype has just a few counts. This chain joins TRBV29-1 and TRBJ1-1; D not resolved. Per the germline V gene, CDR1 is SQVTM and CDR2 is ANQGSEA. The length of the CDR3 is 13 residues. V lost 7 bases, J lost 8 bases, and 20 bases lay in between. CDR3 loop: CSARGGISPEAFF. The CDR3 bases are TGCAGCGCCCGCGGAGGGATTAGCCCCGAAGCTTTCTTT.

V is TRBV29-1 and J is TRBJ2-7; TRBD1 agrees at 10 bases. The CDR3 contains 14 residues. V shed 4 bases and J 5 bases; nucleotides not matched to a gene: 8. CDR1 SQVTM and CDR2 ANQGSEA come from the germline V gene. The CDR3 region is CSVVGGTGVHEQYF. CDR3 sequence (DNA): TGCAGCGTTGTAGGCGGGACAGGGGTCCACGAGCAGTACTTC.

V and J are TRBV7-9 and TRBJ2-7; TRBD2 matches 9 bases. Germline V gene sequence: CDR1 SEHNR, CDR2 FQNEAQ (reference sequence). The CDR3 totals 16 residues. Trimming at V came to 1 base and at J to 4 bases, leaving 8 bases not matched to a gene. The CDR3 DNA follows: TGTGCCAGCAGCTTAGTCGGCGGGAGGGCTCTTTACGAGCAGTACTTC. As protein: CASSLVGGRALYEQYF.

This clonotype showed up many times. The rearrangement joins TRBV7-8 to TRBJ1-3; D might be TRBD1 (6 bases). V lost 4 bases and J 1 base, leaving 8 bases between the germline ends. Germline assignment: CDR1 SGHVS and CDR2 FQNEAQ. This CDR3 comprises 14 residues. The CDR3 nucleotides are TGTGCCAGCAGCTCAACAGGGTCTGGAAACACCATATATTTT. The encoded protein is CASSSTGSGNTIYF.

The chain recombines TRBV11-2 with TRBJ2-3; D call uncertain. V dropped 5 bases and J dropped 2 bases, with 11 bases sitting between them. Germline lookup yields CDR1 SGHAT and CDR2 FQNNGV. The CDR3 spans 14 residues. Written as DNA, the CDR3 is TGTGCCAGCAGCAATTTACTTATCACAGATACGCAGTATTTT. Translation gives CASSNLLITDTQYF.

The V call is TRBV19, the J call TRBJ1-5; D is undetermined. Per germline, CDR1 LNHDA and CDR2 SQIVND (reference sequence). There are 14 residues in the CDR3. The germline V and J ends were trimmed by 0 bases and 7 bases, with 10 bases remaining between them. The CDR3 loop is CASSIDKSIQPQHF. CDR3 DNA: TGTGCCAGTAGTATAGATAAATCTATCCAGCCCCAGCATTTT.

This chain uses TRBV5-6 with TRBJ1-1; 9 nucleotides align to TRBD1. Trimming took 2 bases from V and 5 from J; bases not matched to a gene: 10. The V gene's germline CDR1 is SGHDT and CDR2 YYEEEE. The CDR3 runs to 16 residues. CDR3 nucleotide sequence: TGTGCCAGCAGCTTTGAAACAGGGGGCGTGGGGACTGAAGCTTTCTTT. It yields the protein CASSFETGGVGTEAFF.